This T cell receptor (beta chain) was obtained from a study of blood T cell repertoires in COVID-19. Study overall: Samples representing acute and convalescent COVID-19 were sourced from the United States, Italy and Spain.

This clone came up a few times. Repertoires were generated with immunoSEQ multiplex PCR, while TCRdb's copy carries only in-frame clones and drops some. This sample carries around 620,000 clones, about 90% of them seen once, and the ten largest clones take roughly 0.25%. The V end was cut by 3 bases, the J end by 14 bases, with 22 bases between. Germline V CDR1 and CDR2: GTSNPN, SVGIG (reference sequence). The CDR3 is 13 residues long. Sample: peripheral blood. The clonotype originates from a woman aged 18-29 years with acute or convalescent COVID-19. The chain couples TRBV30 to TRBJ1-2; maybe TRBD1 (6 bases). CDR3 sequence reads: CAWSLGQGGGYTF. CDR3 coding DNA: TGTGCCTGGAGCCTTGGGCAGGGAGGGGGTTATACCTTC. The complete variable domain, with remaining parts taken from reference TRBV30 and TRBJ1-2, reads SQTIHQWPATLVQPVGSPLSLECTVEGTSNPNLYWYRQAAGRGLQLLFYSVGIGQISSEVPQNLSASRPQDRQFILSSKKLLLSDSGFYLCAWSLGQGGGYTFGSGTRLTVV.